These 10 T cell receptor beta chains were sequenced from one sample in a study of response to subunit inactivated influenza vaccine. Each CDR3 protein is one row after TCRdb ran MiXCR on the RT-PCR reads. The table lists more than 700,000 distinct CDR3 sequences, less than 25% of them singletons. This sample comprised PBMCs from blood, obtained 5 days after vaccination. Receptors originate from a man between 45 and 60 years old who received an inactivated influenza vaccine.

In nucleotides, the CDR3 is TGTGCCAGCAGCCCGGGACTAGGCTACAATGAGCAGTTCTTC. It specifies CASSPGLGYNEQFF. The chain carries TRBV6-4 and TRBJ2-1, with 8 nucleotides matching TRBD2. The CDR3 has 14 residues. V shed 6 bases and J 3 bases; nucleotides not matched to a gene: 4. The V gene's germline CDR1 is MRHNA and CDR2 SNTAGT.

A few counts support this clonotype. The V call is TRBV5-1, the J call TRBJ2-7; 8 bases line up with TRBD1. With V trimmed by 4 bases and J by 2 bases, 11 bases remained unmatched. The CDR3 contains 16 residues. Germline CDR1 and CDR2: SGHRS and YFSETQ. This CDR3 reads CASSTDGQGFAYEQYF. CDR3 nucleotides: TGCGCCAGCAGCACGGACGGACAGGGTTTCGCCTACGAGCAGTACTTC.

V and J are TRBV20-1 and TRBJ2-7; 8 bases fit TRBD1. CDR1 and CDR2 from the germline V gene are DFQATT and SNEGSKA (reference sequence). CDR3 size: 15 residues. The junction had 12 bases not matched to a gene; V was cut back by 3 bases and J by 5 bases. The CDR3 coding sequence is TGCAGTGCTAGTCGGGCAGGGGGCCCCTTTAACGAGCAGTACTTC. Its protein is CSASRAGGPFNEQYF.

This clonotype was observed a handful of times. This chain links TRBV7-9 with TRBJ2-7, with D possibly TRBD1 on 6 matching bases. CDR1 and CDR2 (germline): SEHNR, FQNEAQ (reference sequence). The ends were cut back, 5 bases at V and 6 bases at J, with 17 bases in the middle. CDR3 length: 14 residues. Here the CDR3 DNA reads TGTGCCAGCAGCCCCTCAAAACTCAGGGGCGAGCAGTACTTC. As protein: CASSPSKLRGEQYF.

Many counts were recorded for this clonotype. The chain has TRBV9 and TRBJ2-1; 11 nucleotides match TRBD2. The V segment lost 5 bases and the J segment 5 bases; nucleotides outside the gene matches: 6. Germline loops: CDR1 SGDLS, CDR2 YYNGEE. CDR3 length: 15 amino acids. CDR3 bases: TGTGCCAGCAGTCCACTAGCGGGAGCAAACAATGAGCAGTTCTTC. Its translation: CASSPLAGANNEQFF. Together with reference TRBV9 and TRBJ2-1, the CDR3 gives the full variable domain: DSGVTQTPKHLITATGQRVTLRCSPRSGDLSVYWYQQSLDQGLQFLIQYYNGEERAKGNILERFSAQQFPDLHSELNLSSLELGDSALYFCASSPLAGANNEQFFGPGTRLTVL.

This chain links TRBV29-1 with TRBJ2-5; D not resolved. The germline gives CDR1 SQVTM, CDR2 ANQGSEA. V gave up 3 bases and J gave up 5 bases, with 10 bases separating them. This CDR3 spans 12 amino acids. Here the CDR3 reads CSVEFLGETQYF. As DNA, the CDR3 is TGCAGCGTTGAGTTCCTCGGGGAGACCCAGTACTTC.

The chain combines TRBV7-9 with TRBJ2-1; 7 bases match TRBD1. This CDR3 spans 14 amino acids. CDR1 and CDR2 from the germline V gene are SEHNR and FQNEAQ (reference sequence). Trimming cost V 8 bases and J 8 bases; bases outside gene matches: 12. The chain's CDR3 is CASHNLDRFDEQFF. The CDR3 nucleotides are TGTGCCAGCCATAACTTGGACAGGTTCGATGAGCAGTTCTTC.

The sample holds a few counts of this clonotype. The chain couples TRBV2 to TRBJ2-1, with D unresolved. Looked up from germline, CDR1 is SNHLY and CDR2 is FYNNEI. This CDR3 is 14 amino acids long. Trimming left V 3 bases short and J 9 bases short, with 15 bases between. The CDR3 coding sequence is TGTGCCAGCAGTGATCTCGTTAGCCGGGTTGAGCAGTTCTTC. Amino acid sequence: CASSDLVSRVEQFF.

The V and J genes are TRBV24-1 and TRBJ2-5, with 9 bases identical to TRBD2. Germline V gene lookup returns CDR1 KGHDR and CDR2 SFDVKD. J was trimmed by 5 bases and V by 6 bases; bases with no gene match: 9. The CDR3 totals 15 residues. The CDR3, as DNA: TGTGCCACCAGTAAACCACTAGCGGGTTTCGAGACCCAGTACTTC. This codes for CATSKPLAGFETQYF.

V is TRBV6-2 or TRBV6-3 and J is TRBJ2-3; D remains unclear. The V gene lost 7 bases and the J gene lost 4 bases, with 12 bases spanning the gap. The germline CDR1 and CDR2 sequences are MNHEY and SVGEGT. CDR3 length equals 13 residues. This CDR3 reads CASTRANADTQYF. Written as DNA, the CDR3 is TGTGCCAGCACTCGGGCGAACGCAGATACGCAGTATTTT.